Listed below are T cell receptor beta chains from one sample, sequenced in a study of blood T cell repertoires in COVID-19. The table came from immunoSEQ multiplex PCR; TCRdb's copy has only in-frame clones and leaves some out. There are some 15,000 clones in the sample; 85% to 90% occur only once, and approximately 2.5% lies in the top ten. Source material: peripheral blood. The receptors come from a woman aged 70 to 79 in a cohort sampled during active or convalescent COVID-19. Both conserved end residues are part of each CDR3.

J gene | V gene | CDR3 protein
TRBJ2-4 | TRBV20-1 | CSASGQGGGNIQYF
TRBJ1-6 | TRBV27 | CASSFRGGDPLHF
TRBJ2-2 | TRBV4-1 | CASMGQGLTGELFF
TRBJ2-1 | TRBV10-3 | CAMRSGTPSSYNEQFF
TRBJ1-1 | TRBV5-1 | CASSLERVRGGTEAFF
TRBJ1-4 | TRBV2 | CASSNRGLIEKLFF
TRBJ1-5 | TRBV2 | CASSGQGGNQPQHF
TRBJ2-7 | TRBV10-3 | CAISPRDLTYEQYF
TRBJ1-5 | TRBV9 | CASSGRQGNQPQHF
TRBJ2-6 | TRBV5-5 | CASSLHTRFVYSGANVLTF
TRBJ1-2 | TRBV19 | CASSSTQGGLVRGYTF
TRBJ2-2 | TRBV6-5 | CASSYSQRRHTGELFF
TRBJ2-7 | TRBV11-2 | CASKAGPSSYEQYF
TRBJ1-3 | TRBV7-2 | CASSLQGRNTIYF
TRBJ2-7 | TRBV28 | CASSPARYEQYF
TRBJ2-7 | TRBV6-5 | CALMGTSYEQYF
TRBJ1-2 | TRBV12-3/TRBV12-4 | CASSLSGGSGYTF
TRBJ1-5 | TRBV2 | CARTSLIKWTGENQPQHF
TRBJ2-3 | TRBV20-1 | CSASWSTAGPSDTQYF
TRBJ1-2 | TRBV28 | CASSSPRGRVGYTF
TRBJ2-1 | TRBV21-1 | CASSRRGGLDNEQFF
TRBJ2-1 | TRBV10-3 | CAISETGMSYNEQFF
TRBJ1-1 | TRBV27 | CASSLDRGSMNTEAFF
TRBJ1-2 | TRBV4-1 | CASSNRNYGYTF
TRBJ1-2 | TRBV12-3/TRBV12-4 | CASSSSPVGYTF
TRBJ2-7 | TRBV4-1 | CASSPTRGSYEQYF
TRBJ1-4 | TRBV9 | CASSVAVGEGINEKLFF
TRBJ2-3 | TRBV12-3/TRBV12-4 | CASSVRGDTQYF
TRBJ2-3 | TRBV6-2/TRBV6-3 | CASSYQLTGSTDTQYF
TRBJ1-4 | TRBV7-8 | CASSPTWWRSEKLFF
TRBJ1-2 | TRBV5-1 | CASSLRALGDRINYGYTF
TRBJ1-2 | TRBV24-1 | CATSRGQDYGYTF
TRBJ2-1 | TRBV5-1 | CASHQGAYGNEQFF
TRBJ1-4 | TRBV6-2/TRBV6-3 | CASSPGTGGEKLFF
TRBJ1-2 | TRBV6-2/TRBV6-3 | CASSWGETANYGYTF
TRBJ1-5 | TRBV2 | CASSERGWQPQHF
TRBJ2-2 | TRBV24-1 | CATGRGPNTGELFF